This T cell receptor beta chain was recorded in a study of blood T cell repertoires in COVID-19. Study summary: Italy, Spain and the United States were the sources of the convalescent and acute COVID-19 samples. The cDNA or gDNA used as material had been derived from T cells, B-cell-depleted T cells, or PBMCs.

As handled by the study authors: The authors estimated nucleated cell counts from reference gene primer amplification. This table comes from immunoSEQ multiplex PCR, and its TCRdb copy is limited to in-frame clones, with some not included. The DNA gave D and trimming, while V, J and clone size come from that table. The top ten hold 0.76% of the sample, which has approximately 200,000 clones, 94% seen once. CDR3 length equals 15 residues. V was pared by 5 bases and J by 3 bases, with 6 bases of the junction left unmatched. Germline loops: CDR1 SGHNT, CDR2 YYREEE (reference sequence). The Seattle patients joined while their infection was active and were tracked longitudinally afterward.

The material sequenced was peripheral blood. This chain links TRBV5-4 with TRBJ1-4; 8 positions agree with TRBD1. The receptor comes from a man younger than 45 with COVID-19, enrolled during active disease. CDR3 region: CASRNQGAANEKLFF. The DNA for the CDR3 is TGTGCCAGCAGAAACCAGGGGGCGGCTAATGAAAAACTGTTTTTT.